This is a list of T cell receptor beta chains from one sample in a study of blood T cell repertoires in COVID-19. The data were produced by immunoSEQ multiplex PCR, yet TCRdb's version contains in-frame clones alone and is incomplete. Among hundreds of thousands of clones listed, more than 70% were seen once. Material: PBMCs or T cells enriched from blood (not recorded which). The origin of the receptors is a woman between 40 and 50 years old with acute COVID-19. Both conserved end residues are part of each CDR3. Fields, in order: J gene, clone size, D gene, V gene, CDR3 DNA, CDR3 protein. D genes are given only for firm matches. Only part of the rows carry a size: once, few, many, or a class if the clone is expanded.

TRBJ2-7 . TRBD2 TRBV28 TGTGCCAGCAGTTTATGGGGTAGCGGGAGTTACGAGCAGTACTTC CASSLWGSGSYEQYF
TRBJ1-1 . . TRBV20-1 TGCAGTGCTCAACGGGGAGGTGAAGCTTTCTTT CSAQRGGEAFF
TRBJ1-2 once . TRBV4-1 TGCGCCAGCAGCCATTCGGGGGAACCTGCGGGTGGCTATGGCTACACCTTC CASSHSGEPAGGYGYTF
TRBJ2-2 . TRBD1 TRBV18 TGTGCCAGCTCACCAACAGGGGCCGGGGAGCTGTTTTTT CASSPTGAGELFF
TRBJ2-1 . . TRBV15 TGTGCCACCAGCAGAGCCCCGGCGAGGGAGCAGTTCTTC CATSRAPAREQFF
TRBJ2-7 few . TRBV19 TGTGCCAGTCATTCGACCGACAGAAGTGAGCGCGAGCAGTACTTC CASHSTDRSEREQYF
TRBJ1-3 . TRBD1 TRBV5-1 TGCGCCAGCAGCAGTGGCGACAGGGCGAGCGGAAACACCATATATTTT CASSSGDRASGNTIYF
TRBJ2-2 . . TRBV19 TGTGCCAGTAGTATAGCTCTCCACACCGGGGAGCTGTTTTTT CASSIALHTGELFF
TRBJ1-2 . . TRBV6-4 TGTGCCAGCAGTGACACCCCCCAGGGTTTATATGGCTACACCTTC CASSDTPQGLYGYTF
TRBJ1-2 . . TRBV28 TGTGCCAGCGAGGGAGATAACTATGGCTACACCTTC CASEGDNYGYTF
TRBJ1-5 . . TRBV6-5 TGTGCCAGCAGGCCCGGGACATACAATCAGCCCCAGCATTTT CASRPGTYNQPQHF
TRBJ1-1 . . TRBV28 TGTGCCAGCAGTTACGGACAGATGAACACTGAAGCTTTCTTT CASSYGQMNTEAFF
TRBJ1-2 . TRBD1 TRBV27 TGTGCCAGCAGTCAGGGACAGGTACTGGACTATGGCTACACCTTC CASSQGQVLDYGYTF
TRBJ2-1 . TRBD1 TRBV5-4 TGTGCCAGCAGCGCCGGGACAGGGACGGCTGAGCAGTTCTTC CASSAGTGTAEQFF
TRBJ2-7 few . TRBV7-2 TGTGCCAGCAGCTTCGGGCGGGGCGACTACGAGCAGTACTTC CASSFGRGDYEQYF
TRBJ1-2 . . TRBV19 TGTGCCAGTAGTATAGGGGCAGGCGACTATGGCTACACCTTC CASSIGAGDYGYTF
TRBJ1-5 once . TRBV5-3 TGTGCCAGAAGCCAGGGGCTTCAGCCCCAGCATTTT CARSQGLQPQHF